What follows are 30 T cell receptor beta chains derived from one specimen sequenced in a study of shared clonotypes between healthy human individuals. Data came from immunoSEQ multiplex PCR; TCRdb stores just in-frame clones and leaves some out. The sample lists millions of clones, 90% to 95% occurring once. The material sequenced was naive CD4+ T cells from PBMCs. As for subset: CD45RA+ positively selected. The receptors here all came from a man between 18 and 29 years old in good health. Some clones in this sample may be carry-over from other donors' samples.

The J gene is TRBJ2-3, the V gene TRBV5-8; TRBD1 or TRBD2 may be the D gene (5 bases each). Trimming removed 4 bases at V and 1 base at J, with 13 bases between. Germline-derived CDR1 and CDR2 are SGHTS and YDEGEE. The CDR3 has 15 amino acids. The CDR3 bases are TGTGCCAGCAGCCCAGGGACCTCTCGCACAGATACGCAGTATTTT. As protein: CASSPGTSRTDTQYF. Supplemented by reference TRBV5-8 and TRBJ2-3, the full variable domain reads EAGVTQSPTHLIKTRGQQATLRCSPISGHTSVYWYQQALGLGLQFLLWYDEGEERNRGNFPPRFSGRQFPNYSSELNVNALELEDSALYLCASSPGTSRTDTQYFGPGTRLTVL.

The chain combines TRBV4-3 with TRBJ2-7, with 9 bases identical to TRBD1. Germline CDR1 LGHNA, CDR2 YSLEER. CDR3 length: 17 amino acids. V was clipped by 1 base and J by 4 bases; unmatched bases: 11. DNA for the CDR3: TGCGCCAGCAGCCAAGCCCTTTCTTGGACAGGGGTTTACGAGCAGTACTTC. Translating gives CASSQALSWTGVYEQYF.

The chain recombines TRBV28 with TRBJ1-2, with D hard to call. Looked up from germline, CDR1 is MDHEN and CDR2 is SYDVKM. CDR3 size: 14 residues. Trimming removed 6 bases at V and 4 bases at J, with 15 bases between. CDR3 amino acids: CASSGISGGYGYTF. The CDR3 coding sequence is TGTGCCAGCAGCGGGATCTCAGGCGGCTATGGCTACACCTTC.

The count of this clone is one. The chain combines TRBV25-1 with TRBJ1-1, with D unclear. This CDR3 has 15 amino acids. Between the trimmed V and J ends, which lost 3 bases and 0 bases, there was a span of 11 bases. Germline V lookup: CDR1 MGHDK, CDR2 SYGVNS. CDR3 sequence: CASSDSVTMNTEAFF. The CDR3 coding sequence is TGTGCCAGCAGTGACAGCGTCACCATGAACACTGAAGCTTTCTTT.

The CDR3 spells CASRRDNTNTEAFF. The CDR3 nucleotides are TGTGCCAGCAGACGGGACAATACGAACACTGAAGCTTTCTTT. J is TRBJ1-1 and V is TRBV6-5, with a possible D match to TRBD1 (6 bases). CDR3 length: 14 residues. Trimming took off 6 bases at V and 1 base at J, with 12 bases between the two ends. CDR1 and CDR2 (germline): MNHEY, SVGAGI.

The chain employs TRBV13 and TRBJ2-5; D perhaps matches TRBD2 (5 bases). With 5 bases removed from V and 1 base from J, the gap between germline ends came to 8 bases. Germline lookup yields CDR1 PRHDT and CDR2 FYEKMQ (reference sequence). This CDR3 is 13 amino acids long. The CDR3 sequence is CASSSRGQETQYF. DNA of the CDR3: TGTGCCAGCAGCAGCCGGGGCCAAGAGACCCAGTACTTC.

This sequence joins TRBV19 and TRBJ1-2; tentatively, D is TRBD1 (5 bases). CDR1 is LNHDA, CDR2 SQIVND, per germline (reference sequence). CDR3 length: 17 residues. V was clipped by 4 bases and J by 4 bases, with 22 bases between them. CDR3 protein: CASSTRKPQGFFYGYTF. CDR3 nucleotide sequence: TGTGCCAGTAGTACCCGAAAACCTCAGGGTTTTTTCTATGGCTACACCTTC.

The chain uses TRBV21-1 and TRBJ1-4. TRBV21-1 is noted as a pseudogene. This CDR3 region has 15 residues. The CDR3 region has the DNA TGTGCCAGCAGCAAGCTCGCGGCAATAGGTGAAAAACTGTTTTTT. Its protein is CASSKLAAIGEKLFF.

This rearrangement joins TRBV10-3 to TRBJ2-7, with TRBD2 as a possible D gene (5 bases). Trimming took 0 bases from V and 1 from J, leaving 16 bases between them. This CDR3 contains 17 residues. The germline V gene encodes CDR1 ENHRY and CDR2 SYGVKD. CDR3 sequence reads: CAISESRVSRRSYEQYF. CDR3 sequence (DNA): TGTGCCATCAGTGAGTCGCGGGTATCCCGGAGGTCCTACGAGCAGTACTTC.

J is TRBJ1-1 and V is TRBV30; D possibly corresponds to TRBD1 (5 bases). Deletions cut 6 bases from V and 1 base from J, with 9 bases between. The CDR3 totals 12 residues. CDR1 GTSNPN and CDR2 SVGIG come from the germline V gene (reference sequence). The CDR3 sequence: CACSQGNTEAFF. DNA for the CDR3: TGTGCCTGTTCCCAGGGGAACACTGAAGCTTTCTTT. Based on the CDR3 plus reference TRBV30 and TRBJ1-1, the full variable domain is SQTIHQWPATLVQPVGSPLSLECTVEGTSNPNLYWYRQAAGRGLQLLFYSVGIGQISSEVPQNLSASRPQDRQFILSSKKLLLSDSGFYLCACSQGNTEAFFGQGTRLTVV.

On this clone itself: This specimen includes other DNA sequences encoding the same CDR3. The V and J genes are TRBV5-1 and TRBJ1-2; D not resolved. CDR3 size: 13 residues. Germline CDR1 SGHRS, CDR2 YFSETQ. Trimming shortened V by 2 bases and J by 2 bases, and 7 bases separated the two germline ends. The CDR3 reads CASSLRGNYGYTF. In DNA, the CDR3 is TGCGCCAGCAGCTTACGAGGGAACTATGGCTACACCTTC.

J is TRBJ1-2 and V is TRBV7-2; D is unclear. V was pared by 2 bases and J by 0 bases, with 13 bases between. The germline V gene encodes CDR1 SGHTA and CDR2 FQGNSA. CDR3 size: 16 residues. CDR3 sequence (DNA): TGTGCCAGCAGCTTATGGGCAGACCCCTCTAACTATGGCTACACCTTC. Its protein product is CASSLWADPSNYGYTF. The complete variable domain, with remaining parts taken from reference TRBV7-2 and TRBJ1-2, reads GAGVSQSPSNKVTEKGKDVELRCDPISGHTALYWYRQSLGQGLEFLIYFQGNSAPDKSGLPSDRFSAERTGGSVSTLTIQRTQQEDSAVYLCASSLWADPSNYGYTFGSGTRLTVV.

The chain combines TRBV28 with TRBJ2-4; D might be TRBD2 (5 bases). Germline V gives CDR1 MDHEN, CDR2 SYDVKM. The CDR3 totals 16 residues. Deletions cut 4 bases from V and 0 bases from J, with 13 bases between. CDR3 coding DNA: TGTGCCAGCAGTTATACCGGACTGGGAGCCAAAAACATTCAGTACTTC. Its protein product is CASSYTGLGAKNIQYF.

This clone showed up just once. CDR3 nucleotide sequence: TGTGCCACATCGCCGGCAGGGACGGAGCCTATGGAGCAGTACTTC. Translation: CATSPAGTEPMEQYF. The chain is built from TRBV25-1 and TRBJ2-7; D may correspond to TRBD1 or TRBD2 (5 bases each). Germline V CDR1 and CDR2: MGHDK, SYGVNS. V was trimmed by 10 bases and J by 7 bases, leaving 26 bases between them. This CDR3 region has 15 residues.

The chain couples TRBV7-2 to TRBJ2-7, with TRBD1 matching 8 bases. The germline CDR1 and CDR2 sequences are SGHTA and FQGNSA. Trimming took 3 bases from V and 3 from J; bases not matched to a gene: 4. There are 14 residues in the CDR3. Here the CDR3 reads CASSLDREVYEQYF. CDR3 nucleotides: TGTGCCAGCAGCTTGGACAGGGAAGTCTACGAGCAGTACTTC.

In DNA form, the CDR3 reads TGTGCCAGCAGCCCCCCACTAGCGGGTCCGCCACCCCAAGAGACCCAGTACTTC. Translating it yields CASSPPLAGPPPQETQYF. The rearrangement joins TRBV7-8 to TRBJ2-5; 9 nucleotides agree with TRBD2. Germline V gene sequence: CDR1 SGHVS, CDR2 FQNEAQ. The ends lost 5 bases at V and 1 base at J; junction bases unmatched: 14. The CDR3 runs 18 residues.

This chain links TRBV9 with TRBJ2-3, with D unresolved. V dropped 4 bases and J dropped 0 bases, with 15 bases sitting between them. The CDR3 sequence is 16 residues long. Germline CDR1 reads SGDLS; CDR2 reads YYNGEE. The CDR3 spells CASSSRAAASTDTQYF. In DNA, the CDR3 is TGTGCCAGCAGCTCCCGTGCTGCGGCTAGCACAGATACGCAGTATTTT.

The chain employs TRBV6-4 and TRBJ1-5, with D unresolved. Trimming shortened V by 9 bases and J by 10 bases, and 13 bases separated the two germline ends. The CDR3 extends over 11 amino acids. Germline V gene sequence: CDR1 MRHNA, CDR2 SNTAGT. The CDR3 nucleotides read TGTGCCAGGCAGCTGGGCAGCCCCCAGCATTTT. Translating gives CARQLGSPQHF.

V and J are TRBV2 and TRBJ1-4; TRBD1 matches 8 bases. The CDR3 has 13 residues. With V trimmed by 7 bases and J by 8 bases, 6 bases remained unmatched. The V gene's germline CDR1 is SNHLY and CDR2 FYNNEI. The CDR3 spells CASKTGVLEKLFF. In nucleotides, the CDR3 is TGTGCCAGCAAGACAGGGGTCTTAGAAAAACTGTTTTTT.

This sequence joins TRBV6-5 and TRBJ1-3; D is undetermined. V lost 6 bases to trimming and J lost 1 base, with 13 bases between them. The CDR3 consists of 15 residues. Germline V gene sequence: CDR1 MNHEY, CDR2 SVGAGI. CDR3 in DNA: TGTGCCAGCAGCCAACCATCAATGTCTGGAAACACCATATATTTT. Encoded protein: CASSQPSMSGNTIYF.

The chain links TRBV9 to TRBJ2-1; TRBD1 might be the D (5 bases). The CDR3 covers 15 residues. Germline values: CDR1 SGDLS, CDR2 YYNGEE. Trimming cost V 0 bases and J 4 bases, with 11 bases left between them. The CDR3 sequence: CASSVESQGYNEQFF. CDR3 nucleotides: TGTGCCAGCAGCGTAGAATCGCAGGGATACAATGAGCAGTTCTTC.

This chain uses TRBV5-1 with TRBJ2-1; 7 bases agree with TRBD1. CDR1 SGHRS and CDR2 YFSETQ come from the germline V gene. The length of the CDR3 is 16 residues. Losses at the gene ends were 3 bases for V and 2 bases for J; bases not matched to a gene: 8. CDR3 loop: CASSSQTGATYNEQFF. DNA of the CDR3: TGCGCCAGCAGCTCCCAAACAGGGGCGACCTACAATGAGCAGTTCTTC.

V is TRBV9 and J is TRBJ2-2; a possible D gene is TRBD2 (6 bases). The V and J ends lost 4 bases and 3 bases respectively, with 13 bases between them. The CDR3 runs 15 residues. Germline CDR1 reads SGDLS; CDR2 reads YYNGEE. CDR3 sequence: CASSSHPGDTGELFF. The CDR3 coding sequence is TGTGCCAGCAGCTCCCACCCGGGGGACACCGGGGAGCTGTTTTTT.

The rearrangement links TRBV18 to TRBJ2-7; 8 nucleotides agree with TRBD2. The J segment lost 7 bases and the V segment lost 3 bases, leaving 8 bases of the junction unmatched. Germline-derived CDR1 and CDR2 are KGHSH and LQKENI. The length of the CDR3 is 14 residues. DNA for the CDR3: TGTGCCAGCTCACCCACAGCGGGAGAGGGGGAGCAGTACTTC. Translating gives CASSPTAGEGEQYF.

The chain uses TRBV11-2 and TRBJ2-7; TRBD1 aligns across 8 bases. The CDR3 has 14 amino acids. The germline CDR1 and CDR2 sequences are SGHAT and FQNNGV. V was pared by 5 bases and J by 4 bases, with 7 bases of the junction left unmatched. The CDR3: CASSRTGQIYEQYF. CDR3 DNA sequence: TGTGCCAGCAGCAGGACAGGGCAAATATACGAGCAGTACTTC.

The chain has TRBV5-1 and TRBJ2-7; D gene uncertain. Trimming pared 1 base from V and 9 bases from J, leaving 14 bases between. CDR1 SGHRS and CDR2 YFSETQ come from the germline V gene. The CDR3 sequence is 13 residues long. CDR3 sequence: CASSLNGLSGQYF. CDR3 nucleotide sequence: TGCGCCAGCAGCTTGAACGGGTTGAGTGGGCAGTACTTC. The variable domain in full, with the rest retrieved from reference TRBV5-1 and TRBJ2-7, is KAGVTQTPRYLIKTRGQQVTLSCSPISGHRSVSWYQQTPGQGLQFLFEYFSETQRNKGNFPGRFSGRQFSNSRSEMNVSTLELGDSALYLCASSLNGLSGQYFGPGTRLTVT.

This clone was counted between two and nine times. The genes are TRBV6-4 and TRBJ1-1; D unclear. Trimming left V 10 bases short and J 2 bases short, with 14 bases between. CDR1 and CDR2 from the germline V gene are MRHNA and SNTAGT. The CDR3 spans 13 residues. For the CDR3, the DNA is TGTGCCACCAGGCTCAGGATTAACACTGAAGCTTTCTTT. It specifies CATRLRINTEAFF.

The chain employs TRBV7-2 and TRBJ2-1; D ambiguous. From germline, CDR1 is SGHTA and CDR2 FQGNSA. The CDR3 runs to 18 residues. V was cut by 3 bases and J by 0 bases, with 18 bases left in between. CDR3 amino acids: CASSLRSIDWSSYNEQFF. Written as DNA, the CDR3 is TGTGCCAGCAGCTTGCGGAGCATCGACTGGAGCTCCTACAATGAGCAGTTCTTC. The full variable domain, its missing parts supplied by reference TRBV7-2 and TRBJ2-1, is GAGVSQSPSNKVTEKGKDVELRCDPISGHTALYWYRQSLGQGLEFLIYFQGNSAPDKSGLPSDRFSAERTGGSVSTLTIQRTQQEDSAVYLCASSLRSIDWSSYNEQFFGPGTRLTVL.

The J gene is TRBJ2-7, the V gene TRBV27, with 9 bases identical to TRBD1. J was trimmed by 4 bases and V by 4 bases; bases with no gene match: 5. Germline CDR1 reads MNHEY; CDR2 reads SMNVEV (reference sequence). This CDR3 is built from 14 residues. CDR3 nucleotide sequence: TGTGCCAGCAGTTCCCGAGGGACAGGGTACGAGCAGTACTTC. It codes for CASSSRGTGYEQYF.

The rearrangement uses TRBV5-1 and TRBJ2-1; possibly TRBD2 for D (6 bases). The CDR3 consists of 16 residues. Trimming cost V 1 base and J 6 bases, with 17 bases left between them. The germline V gene encodes CDR1 SGHRS and CDR2 YFSETQ. CDR3: CASSLPLLASINEQFF. The CDR3 DNA follows: TGCGCCAGCAGCTTGCCCCTACTAGCTTCGATCAATGAGCAGTTCTTC.